This TCR beta chain was identified in a study of cytomegalovirus exposure and HLA in healthy donors. The study ran its PCR with 60 Vbeta and 13 Jbeta primers. Original processing notes: In a later analysis, of 80 million or so unique beta chains, some 10 million appeared in at least two donors. Some clones are missing from TCRdb's copy, which holds only in-frame ones; the method was immunoSEQ multiplex PCR. V and J calls and clone size are copied from that table; D and trimming were computed from the DNA. The table shows 150,000 to 160,000 clones, with roughly 84% occurring only once. This clone was detected once. Germline V gene sequence: CDR1 SEHNR, CDR2 FQNEAQ (reference sequence). The CDR3 sequence is 15 residues long. The trim removed 5 bases at V and 0 bases at J, leaving 3 bases unmatched.

The sequencing sample was made of PBMCs. The chain combines TRBV7-9 with TRBJ2-2; TRBD1 agrees at 7 bases. The TCR originated in a woman aged 18 to 35 in good health and CMV-seronegative. The CDR3 loop is CASSRDRANTGELFF. Here the CDR3 DNA reads TGTGCCAGCAGCCGAGACAGGGCGAACACCGGGGAGCTGTTTTTT.